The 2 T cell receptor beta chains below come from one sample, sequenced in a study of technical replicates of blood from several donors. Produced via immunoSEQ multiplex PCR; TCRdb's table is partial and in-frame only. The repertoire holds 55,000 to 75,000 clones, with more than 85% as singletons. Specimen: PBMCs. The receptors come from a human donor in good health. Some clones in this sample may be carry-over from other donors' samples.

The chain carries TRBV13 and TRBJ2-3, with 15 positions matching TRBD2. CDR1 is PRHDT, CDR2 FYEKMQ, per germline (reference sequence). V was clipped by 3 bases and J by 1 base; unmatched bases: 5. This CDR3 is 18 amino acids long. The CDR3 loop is CASSFQWTSGGGTDTQYF. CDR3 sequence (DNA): TGTGCCAGCAGCTTCCAGTGGACTAGCGGGGGGGGCACAGATACGCAGTATTTT.

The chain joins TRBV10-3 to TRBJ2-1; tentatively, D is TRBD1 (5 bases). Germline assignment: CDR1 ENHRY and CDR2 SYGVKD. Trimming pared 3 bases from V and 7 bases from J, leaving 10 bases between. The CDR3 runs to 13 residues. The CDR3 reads CAISDMGPNEQFF. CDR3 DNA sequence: TGTGCCATCAGTGATATGGGGCCGAATGAGCAGTTCTTC.